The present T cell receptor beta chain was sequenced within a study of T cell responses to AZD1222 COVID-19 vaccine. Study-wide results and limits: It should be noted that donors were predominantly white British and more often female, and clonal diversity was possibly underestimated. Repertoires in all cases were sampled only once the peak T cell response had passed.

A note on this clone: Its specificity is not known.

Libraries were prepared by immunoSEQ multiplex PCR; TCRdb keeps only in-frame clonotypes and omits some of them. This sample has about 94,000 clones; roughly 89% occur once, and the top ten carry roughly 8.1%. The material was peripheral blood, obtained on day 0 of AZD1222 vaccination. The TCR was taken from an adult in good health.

DNA of the CDR3: TGTGCCAGCAGCTTAGGCCCCACAGGGTTTGAGACCCAGTACTTC. Amino acid sequence: CASSLGPTGFETQYF. The chain is built from TRBV7-2 and TRBJ2-5, with D possibly TRBD1 on 6 matching bases. There are 15 residues in the CDR3. Trimming shortened V by 1 base and J by 5 bases, and 14 bases separated the two germline ends. Per germline, CDR1 SGHTA and CDR2 FQGNSA.